This T cell receptor beta chain was sequenced during a study of neurological immune-mediated disorders. In the study overall: Of some 34 multiple sclerosis patients, roughly 30 were relapsing-remitting and 3 secondary progressive. Regarding the study as a whole: No link was found between any clinical or MRI feature and the multiple sclerosis repertoire cluster.

This clonotype was seen ten or more times. Its antigen is not known. The unsorted libraries were produced from 2 million PBMCs held at -80 C. cDNA synthesis was performed by 5'RACE with 10-nucleotide random UMIs. In TCRdb, the 5' RACE reads were re-called with MiXCR into one record per CDR3 protein. Altogether about 46,000 distinct CDR3 sequences are present, about 2% being singletons, with the ten largest covering around 2.1%. CDR3 length equals 14 residues. V gave up 6 bases and J gave up 3 bases; unmatched junction bases: 5. The sequenced material came from PBMCs. The chain uses TRBV12-3 or TRBV12-4 and TRBJ1-5; 7 nucleotides match TRBD1. The source of this sequence is a woman in her forties with multiple sclerosis. The CDR3 bases are TGTGCCAGCAGACCACAGGGGACCAATCAGCCCCAGCATTTT. This translates into CASRPQGTNQPQHF.